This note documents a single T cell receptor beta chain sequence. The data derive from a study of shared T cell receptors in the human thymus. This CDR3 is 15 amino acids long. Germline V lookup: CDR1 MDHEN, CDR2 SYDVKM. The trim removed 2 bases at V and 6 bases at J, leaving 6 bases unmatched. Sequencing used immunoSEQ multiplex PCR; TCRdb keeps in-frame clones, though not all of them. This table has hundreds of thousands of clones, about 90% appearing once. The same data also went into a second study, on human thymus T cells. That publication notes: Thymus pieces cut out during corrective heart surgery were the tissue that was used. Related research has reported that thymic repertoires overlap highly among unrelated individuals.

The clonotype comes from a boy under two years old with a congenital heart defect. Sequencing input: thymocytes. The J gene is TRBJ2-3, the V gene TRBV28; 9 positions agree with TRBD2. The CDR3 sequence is CASSLALAGFDTQYF. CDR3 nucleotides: TGTGCCAGCAGTTTAGCGCTAGCGGGGTTCGATACGCAGTATTTT.